One T cell receptor beta chain is described in this entry. Its matching antigen is unknown. The CDR3 is 14 residues long. Germline V gene sequence: CDR1 SQVTM, CDR2 ANQGSEA. This entry comes from a study of CXCR3-negative and CXCR3-positive naive CD8 T cells. Findings of the study overall: TRB CDR3s of CXCR3-positive naive cells were more hydrophobic than those of CXCR3-negative naive cells.

The naive CD8+ gate required CD45RO-CCR7+CD27+CD95- phenotype. The libraries of TRB cDNA were constructed through 5' RACE using UMI labels. From the 5' RACE reads, TCRdb lists one entry per CDR3 protein and no DNA. This table holds under 75,000 distinct CDR3 sequences. The source material was naive CXCR3+ CD8+ T cells from blood. Subset meaning: CD45RO-CCR7+CD27+CD95- naive CD8+ T cells expressing CXCR3 (TNR3+). The rearrangement uses TRBV29-1 and TRBJ2-1; TCRdb selects TRBD1, and the lack of DNA leaves this call unchecked. The clonotype originates from a human donor in good health. Some clones in this sample may be carry-over from other donors' samples. CDR3 loop: CSGLGTGTNNEQFF.